This TCR beta chain derives from a study of T cell changes during pregnancy in multiple sclerosis. This CDR3 has 14 residues. The ends were cut back, 3 bases at V and 4 bases at J, with 9 bases in the middle. The germline V gene has CDR1 SGHVS and CDR2 FQNEAQ. The data were produced by immunoSEQ multiplex PCR, yet TCRdb's version contains in-frame clones alone and is incomplete. The table shows about 110,000 clones, with around 90% occurring only once. The chain joins TRBV7-8 to TRBJ1-4; D is unclear. The sequences come from peripheral blood, collected before pregnancy. The sequence was obtained from a female donor with multiple sclerosis, enrolled in a pregnancy study. The CDR3 sequence: CASSFYVGNEKLFF. Here the CDR3 DNA reads TGTGCCAGCAGCTTTTATGTCGGTAATGAAAAACTGTTTTTT.